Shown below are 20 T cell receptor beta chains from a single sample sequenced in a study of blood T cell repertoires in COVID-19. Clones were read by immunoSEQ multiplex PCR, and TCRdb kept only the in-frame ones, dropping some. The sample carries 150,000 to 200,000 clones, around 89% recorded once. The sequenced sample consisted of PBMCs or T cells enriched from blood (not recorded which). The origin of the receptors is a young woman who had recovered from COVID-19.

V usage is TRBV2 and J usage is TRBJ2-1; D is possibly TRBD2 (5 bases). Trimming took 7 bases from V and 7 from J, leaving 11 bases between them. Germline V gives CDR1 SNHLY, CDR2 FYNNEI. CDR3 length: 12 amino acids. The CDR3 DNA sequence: TGTGCCAGCATGTTAGCGTGGAATGAGCAGTTCTTC. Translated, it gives CASMLAWNEQFF.

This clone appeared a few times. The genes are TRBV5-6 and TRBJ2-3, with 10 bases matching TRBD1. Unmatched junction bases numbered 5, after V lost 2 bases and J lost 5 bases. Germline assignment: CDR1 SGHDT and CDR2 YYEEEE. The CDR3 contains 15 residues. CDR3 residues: CASSFGQGERDTQYF. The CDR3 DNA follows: TGTGCCAGCAGCTTCGGACAGGGGGAGAGAGATACGCAGTATTTT. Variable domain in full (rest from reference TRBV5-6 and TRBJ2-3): DAGVTQSPTHLIKTRGQQVTLRCSPKSGHDTVSWYQQALGQGPQFIFQYYEEEERQRGNFPDRFSGHQFPNYSSELNVNALLLGDSALYLCASSFGQGERDTQYFGPGTRLTVL.

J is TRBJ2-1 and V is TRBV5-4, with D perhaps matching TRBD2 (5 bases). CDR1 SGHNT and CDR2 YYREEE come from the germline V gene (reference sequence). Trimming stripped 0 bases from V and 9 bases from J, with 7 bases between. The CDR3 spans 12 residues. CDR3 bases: TGTGCCAGCAGCTTGGTGGCGGGTGAGCAGTTCTTC. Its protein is CASSLVAGEQFF.

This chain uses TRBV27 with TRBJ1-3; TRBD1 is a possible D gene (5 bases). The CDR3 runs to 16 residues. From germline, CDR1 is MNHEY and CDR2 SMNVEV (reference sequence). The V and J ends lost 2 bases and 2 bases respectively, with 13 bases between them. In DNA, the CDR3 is TGTGCCAGCAGTTTACCCGGAGGGGTCCCTGGAAACACCATATATTTT. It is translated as CASSLPGGVPGNTIYF.

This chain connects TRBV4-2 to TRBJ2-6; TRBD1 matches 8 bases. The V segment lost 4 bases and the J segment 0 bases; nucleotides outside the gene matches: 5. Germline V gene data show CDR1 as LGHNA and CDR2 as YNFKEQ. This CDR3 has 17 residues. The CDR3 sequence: CASSPRDRSSGANVLTF. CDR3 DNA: TGTGCCAGCAGCCCCCGGGACAGGAGCTCTGGGGCCAACGTCCTGACTTTC.

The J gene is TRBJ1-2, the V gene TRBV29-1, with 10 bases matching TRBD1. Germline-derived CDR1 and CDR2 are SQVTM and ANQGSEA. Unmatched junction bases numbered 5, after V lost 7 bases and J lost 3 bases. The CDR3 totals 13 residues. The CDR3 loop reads CSGGQGGYYGYTF. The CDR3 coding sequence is TGCAGCGGCGGACAGGGGGGATACTATGGCTACACCTTC.

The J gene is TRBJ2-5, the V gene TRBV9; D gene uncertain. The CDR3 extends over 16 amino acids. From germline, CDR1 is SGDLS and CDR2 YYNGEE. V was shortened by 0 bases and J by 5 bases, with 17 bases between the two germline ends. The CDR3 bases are TGTGCCAGCAGCGTAGAAAGAAGCGAGGTTCTTGAGACCCAGTACTTC. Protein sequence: CASSVERSEVLETQYF.

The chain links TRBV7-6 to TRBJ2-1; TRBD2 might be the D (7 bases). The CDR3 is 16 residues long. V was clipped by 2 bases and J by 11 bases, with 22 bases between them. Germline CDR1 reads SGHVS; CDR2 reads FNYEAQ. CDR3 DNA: TGTGCCAGCAGCTTAATCGGGCGGGGGCCCCCGGAGAAGCAGTTCTTC. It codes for CASSLIGRGPPEKQFF.

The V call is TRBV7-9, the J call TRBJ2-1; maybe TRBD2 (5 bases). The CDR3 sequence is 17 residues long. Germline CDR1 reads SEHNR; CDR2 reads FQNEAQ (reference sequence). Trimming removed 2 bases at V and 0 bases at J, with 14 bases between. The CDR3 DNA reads TGTGCCAGCAGCTTATTGTCTCAGCGGAACTCCTACAATGAGCAGTTCTTC. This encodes CASSLLSQRNSYNEQFF.

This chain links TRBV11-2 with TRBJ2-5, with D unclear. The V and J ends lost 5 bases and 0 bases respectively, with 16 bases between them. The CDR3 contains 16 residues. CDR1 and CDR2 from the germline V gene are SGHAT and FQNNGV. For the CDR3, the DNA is TGTGCCAGCAGCGCCCATCCTAGAGGTTACCAAGAGACCCAGTACTTC. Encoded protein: CASSAHPRGYQETQYF.

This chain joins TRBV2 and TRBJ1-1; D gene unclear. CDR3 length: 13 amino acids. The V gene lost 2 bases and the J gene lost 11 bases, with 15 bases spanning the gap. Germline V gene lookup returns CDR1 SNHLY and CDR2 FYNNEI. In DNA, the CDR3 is TGTGCCAGCAGTGAATGGGTCGGGGTAGGCGCTTTCTTT. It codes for CASSEWVGVGAFF.

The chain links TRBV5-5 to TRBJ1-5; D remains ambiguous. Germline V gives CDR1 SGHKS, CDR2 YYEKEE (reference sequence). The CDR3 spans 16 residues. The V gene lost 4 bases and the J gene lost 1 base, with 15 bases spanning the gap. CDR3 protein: CASSLTGFLSNQPQHF. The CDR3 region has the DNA TGTGCCAGCAGCCTAACGGGTTTTCTCAGCAATCAGCCCCAGCATTTT. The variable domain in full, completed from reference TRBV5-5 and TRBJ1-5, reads DAGVTQSPTHLIKTRGQQVTLRCSPISGHKSVSWYQQVLGQGPQFIFQYYEKEERGRGNFPDRFSARQFPNYSSELNVNALLLGDSALYLCASSLTGFLSNQPQHFGDGTRLSIL.

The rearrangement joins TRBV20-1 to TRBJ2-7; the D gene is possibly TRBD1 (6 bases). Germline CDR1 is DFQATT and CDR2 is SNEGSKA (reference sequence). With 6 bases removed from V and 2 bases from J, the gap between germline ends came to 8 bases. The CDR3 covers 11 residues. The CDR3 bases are TGCAGTGCCCACAGGGCCTACGAGCAGTACTTC. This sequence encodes CSAHRAYEQYF.

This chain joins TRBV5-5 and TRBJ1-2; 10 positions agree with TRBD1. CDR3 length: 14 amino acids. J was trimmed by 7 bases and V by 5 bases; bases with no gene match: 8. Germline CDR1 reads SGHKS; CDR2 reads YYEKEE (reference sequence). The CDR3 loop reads CASSTGTGVSGYTF. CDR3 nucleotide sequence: TGTGCCAGCAGTACCGGGACAGGGGTCTCTGGCTACACCTTC.

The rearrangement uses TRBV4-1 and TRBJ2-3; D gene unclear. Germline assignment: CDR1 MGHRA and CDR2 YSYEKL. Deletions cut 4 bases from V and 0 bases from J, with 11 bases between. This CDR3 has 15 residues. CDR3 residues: CASSPVGASTDTQYF. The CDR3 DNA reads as TGCGCCAGCAGCCCCGTCGGAGCTAGCACAGATACGCAGTATTTT.

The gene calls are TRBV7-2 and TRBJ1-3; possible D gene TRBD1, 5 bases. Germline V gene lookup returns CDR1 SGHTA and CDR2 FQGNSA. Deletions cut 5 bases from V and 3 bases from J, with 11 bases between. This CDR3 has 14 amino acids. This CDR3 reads CASSPDRVGNTIYF. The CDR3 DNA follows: TGTGCCAGCAGCCCTGACAGAGTTGGAAACACCATATATTTT.

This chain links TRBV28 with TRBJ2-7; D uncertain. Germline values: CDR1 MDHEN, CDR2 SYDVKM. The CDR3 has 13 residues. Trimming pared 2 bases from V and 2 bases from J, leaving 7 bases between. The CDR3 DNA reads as TGTGCCAGCAGTTTAGCGGTTACCTACGAGCAGTACTTC. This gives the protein CASSLAVTYEQYF.

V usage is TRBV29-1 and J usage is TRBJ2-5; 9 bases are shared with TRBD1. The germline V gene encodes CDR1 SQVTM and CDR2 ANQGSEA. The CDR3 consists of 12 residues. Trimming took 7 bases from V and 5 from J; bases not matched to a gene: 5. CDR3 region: CSGTGGLETQYF. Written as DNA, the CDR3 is TGCAGCGGTACAGGGGGCCTGGAGACCCAGTACTTC.

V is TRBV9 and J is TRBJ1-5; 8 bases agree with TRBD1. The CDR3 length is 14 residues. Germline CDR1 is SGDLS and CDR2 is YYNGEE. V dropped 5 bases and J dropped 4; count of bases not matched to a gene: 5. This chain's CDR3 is CASSQGQANQPQHF. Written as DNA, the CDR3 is TGTGCCAGCAGTCAGGGACAGGCTAATCAGCCCCAGCATTTT.

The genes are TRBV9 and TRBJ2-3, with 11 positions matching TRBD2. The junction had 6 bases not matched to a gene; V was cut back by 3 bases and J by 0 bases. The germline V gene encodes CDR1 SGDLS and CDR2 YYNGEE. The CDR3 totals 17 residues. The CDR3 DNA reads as TGTGCCAGCAGCGCCCTATTAGCGGGAGGGAGCACAGATACGCAGTATTTT. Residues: CASSALLAGGSTDTQYF.